This record looks at one T cell receptor (beta chain) sequence and its context. This table comes from immunoSEQ multiplex PCR, and its TCRdb copy is limited to in-frame clones, with some not included. This table holds around 64,000 clones, about 90% found once. This entry is derived from a study of lymphopenia after photon versus proton radiotherapy. This CDR3 has 15 amino acids. Trimming cost V 6 bases and J 2 bases; bases outside gene matches: 8. The germline V gene has CDR1 MGHDK and CDR2 SYGVNS. Sequencing was performed on peripheral blood, taken from a patient treated with proton-based radiotherapy. The TCR comes from an elderly man with esophageal cancer. V and J are TRBV25-1 and TRBJ2-5; 8 bases match TRBD1. CDR3 amino acids: CASSPQGGLQETQYF. In nucleotides, the CDR3 is TGTGCCAGCAGCCCACAGGGGGGCCTTCAAGAGACCCAGTACTTC.